This TCR beta chain emerged from a study of blood T cells in healthy people across ages. Study-wide points: The CMV status of each donor remained undetermined, and this could have confounded shifts in expanded clonotypes.

This CDR3 has 15 residues. CDR1 and CDR2 (germline): SGHAT, FQDESV (reference sequence). The second PCR ran roughly 6 to 11 cycles with a sample-barcoded 5' primer and J-beta primers. TCRdb passed the 5' RACE reads through MiXCR, listing each CDR3 protein once. Of about 730,000 distinct CDR3 sequences in the sample, roughly 47% were seen once. In regard to this clonotype: Antigen specificity is unknown. Germline and junction disagree at one end, which may indicate a read error.

This receptor was identified in a woman between 55 and 75 years old in good health. V usage is TRBV11-1 and J usage is TRBJ2-7; D ambiguous. Material: blood. DNA of the CDR3: TGTGTCAGCAGCGACCCACCTAAAATCAAATACGAGCAGTACTTC. Encoded protein: CVSSDPPKIKYEQYF. Full variable domain (missing parts from reference TRBV11-1 and TRBJ2-7): EAEVAQSPRYKITEKSQAVAFWCDPISGHATLYWYRQILGQGPELLVQFQDESVVDDSQLPKDRFSAERLKGVDSTLKIQPAELGDSAMYLCVSSDPPKIKYEQYFGPGTRLTVT.